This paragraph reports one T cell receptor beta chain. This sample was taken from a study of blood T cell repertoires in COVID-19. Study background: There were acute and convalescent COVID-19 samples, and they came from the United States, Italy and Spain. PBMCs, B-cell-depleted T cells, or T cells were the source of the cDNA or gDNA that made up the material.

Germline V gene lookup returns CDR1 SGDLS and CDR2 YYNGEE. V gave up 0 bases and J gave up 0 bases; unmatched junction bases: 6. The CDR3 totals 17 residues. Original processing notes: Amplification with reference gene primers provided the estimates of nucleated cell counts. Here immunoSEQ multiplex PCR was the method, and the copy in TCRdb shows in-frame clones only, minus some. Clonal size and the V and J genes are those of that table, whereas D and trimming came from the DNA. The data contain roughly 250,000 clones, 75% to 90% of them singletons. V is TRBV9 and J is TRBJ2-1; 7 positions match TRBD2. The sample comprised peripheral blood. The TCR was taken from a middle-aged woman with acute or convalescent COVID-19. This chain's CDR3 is CASSVGGSGHSYNEQFF. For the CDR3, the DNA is TGTGCCAGCAGCGTAGGTGGTAGCGGGCACTCCTACAATGAGCAGTTCTTC.